This is a list of T cell receptor beta chains from one sample in a study of shared clonotypes between healthy human individuals. Sequenced by immunoSEQ multiplex PCR; TCRdb stores in-frame clones only, minus some. In the table there are 1.6 million or so clones, approximately 98.5% of which are singletons. The sample was naive CD4+ T cells sorted from blood. Every receptor here comes from a man aged 25-45 years in good health. Each CDR3 is given with its conserved first and last residue. Fields, in order: clone size, J gene, D gene, V gene, CDR3 DNA, CDR3 protein. The D gene is left open where the match is weak. The size entry is marked missing in some rows and otherwise reads once, few, many or a size class.

clone size: NA
J gene: TRBJ2-3
D gene: TRBD2
V gene: TRBV28
CDR3 DNA: TGTGCCAGCAGTCAACCAATTCGACTAGCGGGGGGAGATACGCAGTATTTT
CDR3 protein: CASSQPIRLAGGDTQYF

clone size: NA
J gene: TRBJ2-1
D gene: NA
V gene: TRBV4-1
CDR3 DNA: TGCGCCAGCAGCAACAACCGGGAGACCAATGAGCAGTTCTTC
CDR3 protein: CASSNNRETNEQFF

clone size: NA
J gene: TRBJ2-7
D gene: TRBD2
V gene: TRBV28
CDR3 DNA: TGTGCCAGCAGTCGGACTAGCGGGAGCTACGAGCAGTACTTC
CDR3 protein: CASSRTSGSYEQYF

clone size: NA
J gene: TRBJ2-7
D gene: NA
V gene: TRBV29-1
CDR3 DNA: TGCAGCGTCGACTTAGGGGTCGACGAGCAGTACTTC
CDR3 protein: CSVDLGVDEQYF

clone size: NA
J gene: TRBJ2-1
D gene: TRBD1
V gene: TRBV6-1
CDR3 DNA: TGTGCCAGCAGTGCTCCTTCCGGGACAGGGTTTAGTGAGCAGTTCTTC
CDR3 protein: CASSAPSGTGFSEQFF

clone size: NA
J gene: TRBJ2-7
D gene: NA
V gene: TRBV27
CDR3 DNA: TGTGCCAGCAGTTCGCTAACAGGCCCCTACGAGCAGTACTTC
CDR3 protein: CASSSLTGPYEQYF

clone size: NA
J gene: TRBJ1-1
D gene: NA
V gene: TRBV18
CDR3 DNA: TGTGCCAGCTCAACAGTGAACACTGAAGCTTTCTTT
CDR3 protein: CASSTVNTEAFF

clone size: NA
J gene: TRBJ1-1
D gene: NA
V gene: TRBV2
CDR3 DNA: TGTGCCAGCGGGTTGCAGGGTGGCACTGAAGCTTTCTTT
CDR3 protein: CASGLQGGTEAFF

clone size: NA
J gene: TRBJ2-5
D gene: NA
V gene: TRBV5-1
CDR3 DNA: TGCGCCAGCAGCTTGGGGACAATAGAGACCCAGTACTTC
CDR3 protein: CASSLGTIETQYF

clone size: NA
J gene: TRBJ2-1
D gene: NA
V gene: TRBV5-8
CDR3 DNA: TGTGCCAGCAGCAACCCAGTCGCTCTCCGTCGAAATGAGCAGTTCTTC
CDR3 protein: CASSNPVALRRNEQFF

clone size: once
J gene: TRBJ1-2
D gene: NA
V gene: TRBV5-1
CDR3 DNA: TGCGCCAGCAGCAGCCTAGAGGGAGGCGGCTACACCTTC
CDR3 protein: CASSSLEGGGYTF

clone size: once
J gene: TRBJ2-7
D gene: TRBD2
V gene: TRBV28
CDR3 DNA: TGTGCCAGCAGTCCCCGGACTAGCGGGAGCTACGAGCAGTACTTC
CDR3 protein: CASSPRTSGSYEQYF

clone size: NA
J gene: TRBJ1-1
D gene: NA
V gene: TRBV6-5
CDR3 DNA: TGTGCCAGCAGGCCGGGATTCATGAACACTGAAGCTTTCTTT
CDR3 protein: CASRPGFMNTEAFF

clone size: NA
J gene: TRBJ1-2
D gene: NA
V gene: TRBV5-1
CDR3 DNA: TGCGCCAGCAGCCTAGGACTAAGGGATGGCTACACCTTC
CDR3 protein: CASSLGLRDGYTF

clone size: NA
J gene: TRBJ2-5
D gene: NA
V gene: TRBV27
CDR3 DNA: TGTGCCAGCAGTTTACGGTGGCGGGGCACCCAAGAGACCCAGTACTTC
CDR3 protein: CASSLRWRGTQETQYF

clone size: once
J gene: TRBJ2-3
D gene: NA
V gene: TRBV27
CDR3 DNA: TGTGCCAGCAGTAAAAACACAGATACGCAGTATTTT
CDR3 protein: CASSKNTDTQYF

clone size: NA
J gene: TRBJ2-3
D gene: NA
V gene: TRBV6-5
CDR3 DNA: TGTGCCAGCTCGAGGTTGGATAGCACAGATACGCAGTATTTT
CDR3 protein: CASSRLDSTDTQYF

clone size: NA
J gene: TRBJ2-7
D gene: TRBD2
V gene: TRBV28
CDR3 DNA: TGTGCCAGCAGAACAACCGGGACTAGCGTCAACGAGCAGTACTTC
CDR3 protein: CASRTTGTSVNEQYF

clone size: NA
J gene: TRBJ2-7
D gene: NA
V gene: TRBV28
CDR3 DNA: TGTGCCAGCAAGGCTAGCTTCCACGAGCAGTACTTC
CDR3 protein: CASKASFHEQYF

clone size: NA
J gene: TRBJ2-7
D gene: TRBD1
V gene: TRBV5-4
CDR3 DNA: TGTGCCAGCAGCGGTGGGACAGGGCGCCACGAGCAGTACTTC
CDR3 protein: CASSGGTGRHEQYF

clone size: NA
J gene: TRBJ2-7
D gene: NA
V gene: TRBV5-1
CDR3 DNA: TGCGCCAGCAGCTTCCTCCGCCACGAGCAGTACTTC
CDR3 protein: CASSFLRHEQYF

clone size: once
J gene: TRBJ2-3
D gene: TRBD2
V gene: TRBV15
CDR3 DNA: TGTGCCACCAGCAGGATAAGAATAGCGGGAACCGCAGATACGCAGTATTTT
CDR3 protein: CATSRIRIAGTADTQYF

clone size: NA
J gene: TRBJ2-4
D gene: NA
V gene: TRBV29-1
CDR3 DNA: TGCAGCGTTGCTGCGACAGGCGCTCCCAAAAACATTCAGTACTTC
CDR3 protein: CSVAATGAPKNIQYF

clone size: NA
J gene: TRBJ2-5
D gene: TRBD1
V gene: TRBV25-1
CDR3 DNA: TGTGCCAGCAGTGAAAACAGGGGGCGCGGGACCCAGTACTTC
CDR3 protein: CASSENRGRGTQYF

clone size: NA
J gene: TRBJ1-1
D gene: NA
V gene: TRBV4-3
CDR3 DNA: TGCGCCAGCAGCCAAGATGGGCAACAGGGTGAAGCTTTCTTT
CDR3 protein: CASSQDGQQGEAFF

clone size: NA
J gene: TRBJ2-1
D gene: TRBD2
V gene: TRBV5-1
CDR3 DNA: TGCGCCAGCAGCTTGTTGGGCGGGAGGCAACCATACAATGAGCAGTTCTTC
CDR3 protein: CASSLLGGRQPYNEQFF

clone size: NA
J gene: TRBJ1-2
D gene: NA
V gene: TRBV6-5
CDR3 DNA: TGTGCCAGCAGTTACTCTGACAGCTCCTATGGCTACACCTTC
CDR3 protein: CASSYSDSSYGYTF

clone size: NA
J gene: TRBJ2-5
D gene: TRBD2
V gene: TRBV7-2
CDR3 DNA: TGTGCCAGCAAAAAACCCGGCCTTAGCGGGAAAGAGACCCAGTACTTC
CDR3 protein: CASKKPGLSGKETQYF

clone size: NA
J gene: TRBJ2-5
D gene: NA
V gene: TRBV9
CDR3 DNA: TGTGCCAGCAGCGTAGTCCACGGGGAGACCCAGTACTTC
CDR3 protein: CASSVVHGETQYF

clone size: NA
J gene: TRBJ2-5
D gene: NA
V gene: TRBV28
CDR3 DNA: TGTGCCAGCAGTTTAGCTCTTATCGGGGTGACCCAGTACTTC
CDR3 protein: CASSLALIGVTQYF

clone size: NA
J gene: TRBJ2-1
D gene: NA
V gene: TRBV11-2
CDR3 DNA: TGTGCCAGCAGCTTAGGCCTAGCGTACAATGAGCAGTTCTTC
CDR3 protein: CASSLGLAYNEQFF

clone size: NA
J gene: TRBJ2-3
D gene: NA
V gene: TRBV6-6
CDR3 DNA: TGTGCCAGCAGACCACTCAAACTAGAGACAGATACGCAGTATTTT
CDR3 protein: CASRPLKLETDTQYF

clone size: NA
J gene: TRBJ2-1
D gene: NA
V gene: TRBV19
CDR3 DNA: TGTGCCAGTCGACTTGACAGGGAGCAGTTCTTC
CDR3 protein: CASRLDREQFF

clone size: NA
J gene: TRBJ2-1
D gene: TRBD2
V gene: TRBV5-1
CDR3 DNA: TGCGCCAGCAGCTGGGCAGGGACTAGTGGAGGGGGTTACAATGAGCAGTTCTTC
CDR3 protein: CASSWAGTSGGGYNEQFF

clone size: NA
J gene: TRBJ2-5
D gene: NA
V gene: TRBV11-2
CDR3 DNA: TGTGCCAGCAGCGTCGATATCAACCTTGGAGGGACCCAGTACTTC
CDR3 protein: CASSVDINLGGTQYF

clone size: NA
J gene: TRBJ2-2
D gene: NA
V gene: TRBV4-3
CDR3 DNA: TGCGCCAGCAGCCGAGTCGGGCTGGACACCGGGGAGCTGTTTTTT
CDR3 protein: CASSRVGLDTGELFF

clone size: once
J gene: TRBJ2-1
D gene: TRBD2
V gene: TRBV11-2
CDR3 DNA: TGTGCCAGCAGGAGTCCTCTAACTAGCGAGTACAATGAGCAGTTCTTC
CDR3 protein: CASRSPLTSEYNEQFF

clone size: NA
J gene: TRBJ2-3
D gene: NA
V gene: TRBV11-2
CDR3 DNA: TGTGCCAGCTCGCCCTATTTTGGTACGCAGTATTTT
CDR3 protein: CASSPYFGTQYF

clone size: NA
J gene: TRBJ2-1
D gene: NA
V gene: TRBV15
CDR3 DNA: TGTGCCACCAGCAGAGATATAAGAGATGAGCAGTTCTTC
CDR3 protein: CATSRDIRDEQFF

clone size: NA
J gene: TRBJ1-5
D gene: NA
V gene: TRBV28
CDR3 DNA: TGTGCCAGCAGTGCGCTCATGACGCCCCAGCATTTT
CDR3 protein: CASSALMTPQHF

clone size: once
J gene: TRBJ1-2
D gene: NA
V gene: TRBV19
CDR3 DNA: TGTGCCAGTAATATCAGAGGACAAATTTCTAATGGCTACACCTTC
CDR3 protein: CASNIRGQISNGYTF

clone size: NA
J gene: TRBJ2-2
D gene: NA
V gene: TRBV5-8
CDR3 DNA: TGTGCCAGCAGCTTGGATACGGTTCCCGGGGAGCTGTTTTTT
CDR3 protein: CASSLDTVPGELFF

clone size: NA
J gene: TRBJ2-5
D gene: TRBD2
V gene: TRBV25-1
CDR3 DNA: TGTGCCAGCAGGAGTAGCGGGATACAAGGCGCTCTGTACTTC
CDR3 protein: CASRSSGIQGALYF

clone size: NA
J gene: TRBJ2-4
D gene: TRBD1
V gene: TRBV11-3
CDR3 DNA: TGTGCCAGCAGCTCCGGACAGGGCATTCAGTACTTC
CDR3 protein: CASSSGQGIQYF

clone size: NA
J gene: TRBJ2-7
D gene: NA
V gene: TRBV29-1
CDR3 DNA: TGCAGCGTTGTTTCAAGCCCTACGGAGCAGTACTTC
CDR3 protein: CSVVSSPTEQYF

clone size: NA
J gene: TRBJ2-7
D gene: NA
V gene: TRBV13
CDR3 DNA: TGTGCCAGCAGCTTATGGGGGCGGCGGAACTCCTACGAGCAGTACTTC
CDR3 protein: CASSLWGRRNSYEQYF

clone size: NA
J gene: TRBJ1-5
D gene: TRBD1
V gene: TRBV18
CDR3 DNA: TGTGCCAGCCAGGGGGTAAAGAATCAGCCCCAGCATTTT
CDR3 protein: CASQGVKNQPQHF

clone size: NA
J gene: TRBJ1-2
D gene: NA
V gene: TRBV7-2
CDR3 DNA: TGTGCCAGCAGCTTAGCCAGACAGGAGATCTATGGCTACACCTTC
CDR3 protein: CASSLARQEIYGYTF

clone size: NA
J gene: TRBJ2-7
D gene: NA
V gene: TRBV5-4
CDR3 DNA: TGTGCCAGCAGCTTAAGGGGGGGGAGCTCCTACGAGCAGTACTTC
CDR3 protein: CASSLRGGSSYEQYF

clone size: NA
J gene: TRBJ2-7
D gene: TRBD2
V gene: TRBV10-3
CDR3 DNA: TGTGCCATCAGTGAGTGGGCCACAGAGAGCGGGAGCTCCTACGAGCAGTACTTC
CDR3 protein: CAISEWATESGSSYEQYF

clone size: NA
J gene: TRBJ1-1
D gene: NA
V gene: TRBV4-1
CDR3 DNA: TGCGCCAGCAGCCAAGGATTGCCGGGGGCGGGGGTTAGTGAAGCTTTCTTT
CDR3 protein: CASSQGLPGAGVSEAFF

clone size: NA
J gene: TRBJ1-3
D gene: NA
V gene: TRBV2
CDR3 DNA: TGTGCCAGCAGTTATACTTGGGGTACGGAAGGCACCATATATTTT
CDR3 protein: CASSYTWGTEGTIYF

clone size: NA
J gene: TRBJ2-7
D gene: NA
V gene: TRBV11-2
CDR3 DNA: TGTGCCAGCAGCGGGCCCCGGGACCCAAGAGCCTACGAGCAGTACTTC
CDR3 protein: CASSGPRDPRAYEQYF

clone size: NA
J gene: TRBJ2-7
D gene: NA
V gene: TRBV9
CDR3 DNA: TGTGCCAGCAGCGTAGGCGGGTCAACCTACGAGCAGTACTTC
CDR3 protein: CASSVGGSTYEQYF